This T cell receptor (beta chain) was identified in a study of T cell responses to AZD1222 COVID-19 vaccine. The wider study: Whether given at about 4 or about 12 weeks, second doses were pooled.

Comment on this clone: Its cognate antigen is unknown.

Study conclusions and caveats: Among the donors, most were white British and more were female, and clonal diversity was possibly underestimated. Spike as a whole was targeted by vaccine-associated CD4 TCRs, dominant at 160-218 and 743-854. Elevations in Spike-specific TCR breadth and depth followed administration of two AZD1222 doses.

Germline-derived CDR1 and CDR2 are MNHEY and SVGAGI. The CDR3 is made up of 15 amino acids. Trimming took 2 bases from V and 3 from J; bases not matched to a gene: 5. Clones were sequenced by immunoSEQ multiplex PCR, and TCRdb holds only the in-frame ones, with some missing. The sample lists some 120,000 clones; 75% to 95% were seen once. The clonotype comes from an adult in good health. This specimen was peripheral blood, taken on day 0 of AZD1222 vaccination. This chain connects TRBV6-5 to TRBJ2-7; 9 bases are a match to TRBD2. The CDR3 is CASSYGNSGSYEQYF. In DNA form, the CDR3 reads TGTGCCAGCAGTTACGGAAATAGCGGGAGCTACGAGCAGTACTTC.